This T cell receptor beta chain was recorded in a study of beta chain features in type 1 diabetes. For the study at large: Fewer than 110 million sorted cells were examined across all samples.

Germline loops: CDR1 MNHEY, CDR2 SVGAGI. V lost 0 bases and J lost 5, with 7 bases in between. The CDR3 has 13 residues. Study-level results: All four CD4+ subsets of Type 1 diabetes patients contained TCRB CDR3s that were moderately but significantly shorter.

In the case of this clone: The antigen remains undetermined.

Isolated RNA was reverse transcribed in full, so expressed TCRB transcripts were sequenced. Here immunoSEQ multiplex PCR was the method, and the copy in TCRdb shows in-frame clones only, minus some. The sample has hundreds of thousands of clones; around 15% are singletons. Sequenced: naive CD4+ T cells from blood. The chain couples TRBV6-5 to TRBJ2-5; weak D call: TRBD2 (5 bases). The receptor was derived from a man younger than 35 with type 1 diabetes. The CDR3 DNA is TGTGCCAGCAGTTACTCAGGGAGTGAGACCCAGTACTTC. Amino acid sequence: CASSYSGSETQYF.